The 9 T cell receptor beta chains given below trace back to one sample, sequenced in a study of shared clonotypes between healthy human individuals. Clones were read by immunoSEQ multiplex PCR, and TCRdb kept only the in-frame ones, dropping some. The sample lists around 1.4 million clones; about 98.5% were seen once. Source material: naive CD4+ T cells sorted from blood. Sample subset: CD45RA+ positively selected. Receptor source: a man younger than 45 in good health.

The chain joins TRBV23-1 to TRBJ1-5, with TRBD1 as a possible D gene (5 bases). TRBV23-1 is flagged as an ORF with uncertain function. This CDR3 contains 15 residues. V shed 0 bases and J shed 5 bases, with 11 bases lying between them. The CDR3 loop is CASSQSTLTDQPQHF. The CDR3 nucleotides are TGCGCCAGCAGTCAATCGACCCTGACAGATCAGCCCCAGCATTTT.

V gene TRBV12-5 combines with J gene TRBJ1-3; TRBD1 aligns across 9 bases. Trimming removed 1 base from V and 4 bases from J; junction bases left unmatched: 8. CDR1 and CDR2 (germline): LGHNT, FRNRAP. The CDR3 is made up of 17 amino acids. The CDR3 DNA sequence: TGTGCTAGTGGTTTGGCGACGGGACAGGGCACAGGAAACACCATATATTTT. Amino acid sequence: CASGLATGQGTGNTIYF.

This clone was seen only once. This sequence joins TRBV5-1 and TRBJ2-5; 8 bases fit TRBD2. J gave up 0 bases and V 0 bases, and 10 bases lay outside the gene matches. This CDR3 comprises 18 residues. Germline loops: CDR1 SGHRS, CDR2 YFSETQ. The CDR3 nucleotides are TGCGCCAGCAGCTTGGCCTCTACTAGCGGAGGATACCAAGAGACCCAGTACTTC. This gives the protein CASSLASTSGGYQETQYF.

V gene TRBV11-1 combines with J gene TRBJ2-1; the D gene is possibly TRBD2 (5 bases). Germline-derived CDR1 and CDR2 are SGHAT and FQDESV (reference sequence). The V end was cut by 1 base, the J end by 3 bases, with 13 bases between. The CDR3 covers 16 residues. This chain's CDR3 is CASSLGRGLDYNEQFF. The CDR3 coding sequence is TGTGCCAGCAGCTTAGGTCGGGGTCTGGACTACAATGAGCAGTTCTTC.

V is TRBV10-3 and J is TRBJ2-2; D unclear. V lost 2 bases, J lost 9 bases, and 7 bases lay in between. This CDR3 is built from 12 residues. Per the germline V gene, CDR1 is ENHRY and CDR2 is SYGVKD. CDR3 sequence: CAISESSRELFF. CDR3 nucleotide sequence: TGTGCCATCAGTGAGAGTTCCCGGGAGCTGTTTTTT.

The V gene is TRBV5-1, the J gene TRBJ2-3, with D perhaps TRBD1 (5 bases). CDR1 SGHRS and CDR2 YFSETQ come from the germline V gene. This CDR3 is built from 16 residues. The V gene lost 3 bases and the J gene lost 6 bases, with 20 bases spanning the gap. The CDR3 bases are TGCGCCAGCAGCTCCCCAGCAGGGTGGAGATCGGATACGCAGTATTTT. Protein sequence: CASSSPAGWRSDTQYF.

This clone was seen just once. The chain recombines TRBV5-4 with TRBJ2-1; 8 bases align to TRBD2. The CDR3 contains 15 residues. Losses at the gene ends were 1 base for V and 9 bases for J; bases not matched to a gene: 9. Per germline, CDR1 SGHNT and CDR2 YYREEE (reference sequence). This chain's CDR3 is CASSLKAGGNSEQFF. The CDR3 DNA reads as TGTGCCAGCAGCTTGAAGGCGGGAGGTAACAGTGAGCAGTTCTTC.

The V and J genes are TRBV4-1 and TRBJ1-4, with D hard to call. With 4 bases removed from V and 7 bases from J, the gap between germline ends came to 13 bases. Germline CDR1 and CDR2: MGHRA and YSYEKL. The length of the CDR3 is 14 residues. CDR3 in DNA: TGCGCCAGCAGCCCCAATCCTGGCAGTGAAAAACTGTTTTTT. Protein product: CASSPNPGSEKLFF.

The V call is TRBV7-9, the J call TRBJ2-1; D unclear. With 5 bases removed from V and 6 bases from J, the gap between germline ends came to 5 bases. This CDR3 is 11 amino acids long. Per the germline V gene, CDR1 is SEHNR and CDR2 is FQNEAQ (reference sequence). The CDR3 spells CASSRSNEQFF. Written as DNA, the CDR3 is TGTGCCAGCAGCCGATCCAATGAGCAGTTCTTC.